The 30 T cell receptor beta chains given below trace back to one sample, sequenced in a study of radiotherapy plus CTLA-4 blockade in lung cancer. Produced via immunoSEQ multiplex PCR; TCRdb's table is partial and in-frame only. The profile shows over 75,000 clones, 80% to 90% of them singletons. The source material was peripheral blood, sampled from a patient treated with radiotherapy plus ipilimumab. The source of these receptors is a human donor with non-small cell lung cancer who had stable disease on radiotherapy plus ipilimumab.

The chain couples TRBV12-5 to TRBJ2-7; D might be TRBD1 or TRBD2, each matching 5 bases. Trimming stripped 3 bases from V and 3 bases from J, with 9 bases between. The CDR3 totals 13 residues. Germline-derived CDR1 and CDR2 are LGHNT and FRNRAP. CDR3 DNA: TGTGCTAGTGGTTTATCTGGGGGCTACGAGCAGTACTTC. Translating it yields CASGLSGGYEQYF.

The V call is TRBV29-1, the J call TRBJ1-1; a possible D gene is TRBD1 (6 bases). Trimming removed 5 bases from V and 0 bases from J, with 13 bases in between. The CDR3 sequence is 14 residues long. Germline V lookup: CDR1 SQVTM, CDR2 ANQGSEA. The CDR3 is CSVKPQGMNTEAFF. The CDR3 DNA reads as TGCAGCGTTAAACCACAGGGAATGAACACTGAAGCTTTCTTT.

The chain couples TRBV5-6 to TRBJ2-2; D gene uncertain. Trimming cost V 0 bases and J 6 bases, with 15 bases left between them. Germline lookup yields CDR1 SGHDT and CDR2 YYEEEE. The CDR3 consists of 16 residues. The chain's CDR3 is CASSLAGIRRAGELFF. The CDR3 region has the DNA TGTGCCAGCAGCTTGGCTGGGATTAGAAGGGCCGGGGAGCTGTTTTTT.

This clone appeared once. The chain employs TRBV7-9 and TRBJ2-1; 9 nucleotides line up with TRBD2. The CDR3 runs to 16 residues. From germline, CDR1 is SEHNR and CDR2 FQNEAQ (reference sequence). Trimming took 5 bases from V and 9 from J; bases not matched to a gene: 14. For the CDR3, the DNA is TGTGCCAGCAGCCTAGAGGGGACTAGCCCACAGGGTGAGCAGTTCTTC. Translation gives CASSLEGTSPQGEQFF.

The chain has TRBV5-6 and TRBJ2-3, with D perhaps matching TRBD1 or TRBD2 (5 bases each). The length of the CDR3 is 16 residues. Trimming stripped 4 bases from V and 6 bases from J, with 21 bases between. The germline gives CDR1 SGHDT, CDR2 YYEEEE. The CDR3 region has the DNA TGTGCCAGCAGCGCGGATAGGGGAGCCGTGGGGGATACGCAGTATTTT. Its protein is CASSADRGAVGDTQYF.

This clone was seen a handful of times. The chain carries TRBV10-2 and TRBJ1-6, with 8 bases fitting TRBD1. The CDR3 loop spans 17 amino acids. Germline V gives CDR1 WSHSY, CDR2 SAAADI. The J segment lost 3 bases and the V segment lost 2 bases, leaving 6 bases of the junction unmatched. The CDR3 nucleotides are TGCGCCAGCAGTGAGCCACCCGGGACAGGCTATAATTCACCCCTCCACTTT. It yields the protein CASSEPPGTGYNSPLHF.

Comments on this clone: One junction end disagrees with the germline gene, perhaps due to a read error. CDR3: CASTQGRGEVFF. The CDR3 DNA is TGTGCCAGCACCCAGGGCAGAGGGGAGGTTTTCTTC. The chain has TRBV6-5 and TRBJ2-7; possible D gene TRBD2, 6 bases. Germline V gene sequence: CDR1 MNHEY, CDR2 SVGAGI. The CDR3 covers 12 residues.

V is TRBV11-2 and J is TRBJ2-5, with TRBD2 matching over 9 bases. V lost 3 bases and J lost 3; bases outside the gene matches: 5. Germline V CDR1 and CDR2: SGHAT, FQNNGV. CDR3 length equals 15 residues. The chain's CDR3 is CASSFGSGSEETQYF. In nucleotides, the CDR3 is TGTGCCAGCAGCTTTGGTAGCGGGAGTGAAGAGACCCAGTACTTC.

This rearrangement joins TRBV5-4 to TRBJ2-5, with TRBD1 as a possible D gene (6 bases). Trimming stripped 5 bases from V and 5 bases from J, with 19 bases between. The length of the CDR3 is 15 residues. Germline V gives CDR1 SGHNT, CDR2 YYREEE (reference sequence). The DNA of the CDR3 is TGTGCCAGCAGGCCGCGCTCGACAGGACAGGAGACCCAGTACTTC. This translates into CASRPRSTGQETQYF. Full variable domain (rest looked up from reference TRBV5-4 and TRBJ2-5): ETGVTQSPTHLIKTRGQQVTLRCSSQSGHNTVSWYQQALGQGPQFIFQYYREEENGRGNFPPRFSGLQFPNYSSELNVNALELDDSALYLCASRPRSTGQETQYFGPGTRLLVL.

Comment on this clone: The same CDR3 also results from other DNA sequences found in this sample. This sequence joins TRBV9 and TRBJ2-2; D unresolved. Trimming took 0 bases from V and 7 from J, leaving 4 bases between them. The germline V gene encodes CDR1 SGDLS and CDR2 YYNGEE. The CDR3 covers 12 residues. CDR3 DNA: TGTGCCAGCAGCGTAGATGTCGGGGAGCTGTTTTTT. Translating gives CASSVDVGELFF.

The chain links TRBV18 to TRBJ2-5; D tentatively fits TRBD1 or TRBD2 (6 bases each). V gave up 3 bases and J gave up 2 bases, with 13 bases separating them. The CDR3 runs 15 residues. Germline V gene lookup returns CDR1 KGHSH and CDR2 LQKENI. CDR3 sequence (DNA): TGTGCCAGCTCACCCCGGGGGCTAGTTCAAGAGACCCAGTACTTC. Its protein product is CASSPRGLVQETQYF.

The chain is built from TRBV7-9 and TRBJ1-2; TRBD1 might be the D (6 bases). The CDR3 has 14 amino acids. CDR1 SEHNR and CDR2 FQNEAQ come from the germline V gene (reference sequence). V lost 5 bases, J lost 4 bases, and 14 bases lay in between. The CDR3: CASSPWTETYGYTF. The CDR3 coding sequence is TGTGCCAGCAGCCCCTGGACAGAAACCTATGGCTACACCTTC.

V is TRBV7-6 and J is TRBJ1-2; TRBD1 might be the D (5 bases). Germline V gene lookup returns CDR1 SGHVS and CDR2 FNYEAQ. Trimming removed 1 base from V and 7 bases from J, with 13 bases in between. This CDR3 has 14 residues. CDR3 protein: CASSLDAVGVGYTF. The DNA of the CDR3 is TGTGCCAGCAGCTTAGACGCCGTAGGGGTTGGCTACACCTTC.

CDR3 loop: CASSSDRGSNQPQHF. As DNA, the CDR3 is TGTGCCAGCAGCTCCGACAGGGGCAGCAATCAGCCCCAGCATTTT. This chain joins TRBV11-2 and TRBJ1-5, with TRBD1 matching over 8 bases. This CDR3 comprises 15 residues. CDR1 is SGHAT, CDR2 FQNNGV, per germline. The ends lost 4 bases at V and 1 base at J; junction bases unmatched: 3.

The rearrangement uses TRBV28 and TRBJ2-2; TRBD2 aligns across 9 bases. Trimming took 6 bases from V and 3 from J; bases not matched to a gene: 17. Germline V gene lookup returns CDR1 MDHEN and CDR2 SYDVKM. The CDR3 totals 19 residues. The CDR3 sequence is CASSKVGAGGLLDTGELFF. CDR3 nucleotide sequence: TGTGCCAGCAGCAAAGTTGGAGCGGGAGGCCTACTAGACACCGGGGAGCTGTTTTTT.

The rearrangement uses TRBV5-1 and TRBJ1-2, with a weak D call TRBD1 (6 bases). V dropped 7 bases and J dropped 4 bases, with 17 bases sitting between them. The germline gives CDR1 SGHRS, CDR2 YFSETQ. The CDR3 runs 14 residues. For the CDR3, the DNA is TGCGCCAGCCGACCGGGGGGGCTTGTCTATGGCTACACCTTC. This gives the protein CASRPGGLVYGYTF. Filled out from reference TRBV5-1 and TRBJ1-2, the complete variable domain reads KAGVTQTPRYLIKTRGQQVTLSCSPISGHRSVSWYQQTPGQGLQFLFEYFSETQRNKGNFPGRFSGRQFSNSRSEMNVSTLELGDSALYLCASRPGGLVYGYTFGSGTRLTVV.

Here the CDR3 reads CAISDPGVGTAGNTIYF. The CDR3 nucleotides are TGTGCCATCAGTGATCCCGGTGTGGGGACAGCTGGAAACACCATATATTTT. The rearrangement uses TRBV10-3 and TRBJ1-3; 7 positions agree with TRBD1. J lost 2 bases, V lost 3 bases, and 10 bases had no gene match. The CDR3 is 17 amino acids. Germline values: CDR1 ENHRY, CDR2 SYGVKD.

This clone was detected only a few times. CDR3 bases: TGTGCCAGCAGCGGGATTACCTACGAGCAGTACTTC. It yields the protein CASSGITYEQYF. The chain employs TRBV14 and TRBJ2-7; D remains unclear. This CDR3 is 12 amino acids long. Germline CDR1 is SGHDN and CDR2 is FVKESK. The germline V and J ends were trimmed by 5 bases and 2 bases, with 7 bases remaining between them.

The J gene is TRBJ2-5, the V gene TRBV27; D might be TRBD2 (5 bases). Germline-derived CDR1 and CDR2 are MNHEY and SMNVEV (reference sequence). Trimming took off 0 bases at V and 5 bases at J, with 10 bases between the two ends. The CDR3 consists of 14 residues. CDR3 region: CASSLSRGRETQYF. The CDR3 nucleotides read TGTGCCAGCAGTTTATCACGGGGTCGTGAGACCCAGTACTTC.

V usage is TRBV7-9 and J usage is TRBJ2-5; perhaps TRBD2 as D (6 bases). This CDR3 spans 16 amino acids. Germline CDR1 reads SEHNR; CDR2 reads FQNEAQ (reference sequence). V was pared by 2 bases and J by 1 base, with 14 bases between. The CDR3 region is CASSLYGGTFQETQYF. CDR3 DNA sequence: TGTGCCAGCAGCTTATATGGGGGGACGTTCCAAGAGACCCAGTACTTC. The full variable domain, with the rest looked up from reference TRBV7-9 and TRBJ2-5, is DTGVSQNPRHKITKRGQNVTFRCDPISEHNRLYWYRQTLGQGPEFLTYFQNEAQLEKSRLLSDRFSAERPKGSFSTLEIQRTEQGDSAMYLCASSLYGGTFQETQYFGPGTRLLVL.

V usage is TRBV9 and J usage is TRBJ2-5, with TRBD2 identical over 16 bases. CDR1 and CDR2 (germline): SGDLS, YYNGEE. Trimming took 2 bases from V and 4 from J; bases not matched to a gene: 5. CDR3 length equals 17 residues. In DNA form, the CDR3 reads TGTGCCAGCAGCGTGGGACTAGCGGGAGGGGCGGGAGAGACCCAGTACTTC. It yields the protein CASSVGLAGGAGETQYF.

The table lists this clone with a few counts. The gene calls are TRBV2 and TRBJ2-1; D unresolved. V was shortened by 4 bases and J by 3 bases, with 4 bases between the two germline ends. This CDR3 has 12 amino acids. Germline V CDR1 and CDR2: SNHLY, FYNNEI. The CDR3 spells CASSGHYNEQFF. The CDR3, as DNA: TGTGCCAGCAGTGGACACTACAATGAGCAGTTCTTC.

J is TRBJ2-1 and V is TRBV9, with a weak D call TRBD2 (6 bases). The CDR3 length is 17 residues. From germline, CDR1 is SGDLS and CDR2 YYNGEE. Trimming removed 0 bases from V and 1 base from J, with 14 bases in between. CDR3: CASSVDGRGVSYNEQFF. The DNA of the CDR3 is TGTGCCAGCAGCGTAGACGGGAGAGGAGTATCCTACAATGAGCAGTTCTTC.

This clone was counted a few times. This chain uses TRBV6-5 with TRBJ1-1, with D tentatively TRBD1 (6 bases). The length of the CDR3 is 15 residues. Between the trimmed V and J ends, which lost 0 bases and 6 bases, there was a span of 14 bases. CDR1 and CDR2 (germline): MNHEY, SVGAGI. For the CDR3, the DNA is TGTGCCAGCAGTTACTCGACAGGCCGCCTGGCTGAAGCTTTCTTT. It translates to CASSYSTGRLAEAFF.

This clone showed up just a few times. The J gene is TRBJ1-5, the V gene TRBV7-3; possible D gene TRBD1, 5 bases. Trimming removed 6 bases at V and 2 bases at J, with 11 bases between. There are 14 residues in the CDR3. Per the germline V gene, CDR1 is SGHTA and CDR2 is FQGTGA. The CDR3 reads CASSPQTGNQPQHF. The CDR3 DNA reads as TGTGCCAGCAGTCCCCAGACAGGCAATCAGCCCCAGCATTTT.

The J gene is TRBJ1-6, the V gene TRBV7-2; 7 nucleotides agree with TRBD1. V dropped 0 bases and J dropped 7; count of bases not matched to a gene: 3. In germline, CDR1 is SGHTA, CDR2 FQGNSA. The CDR3 totals 15 residues. CDR3 nucleotides: TGTGCCAGCAGCTTAGCAGGGGGCCAAAATTCACCCCTCCACTTT. Amino acid sequence: CASSLAGGQNSPLHF.

V is TRBV10-2 and J is TRBJ2-5; tentative D call: TRBD1 (8 bases). CDR1 is WSHSY and CDR2 is SAAADI in the germline V gene. V was shortened by 6 bases and J by 2 bases, with 25 bases between the two germline ends. The CDR3 runs to 18 residues. DNA for the CDR3: TGCGCCAGCAGAGCAGACAGGGGAGGGGTGCGCGGGCAAGAGACCCAGTACTTC. Translating gives CASRADRGGVRGQETQYF.

The genes are TRBV30 and TRBJ1-4; tentatively, D is TRBD1 (5 bases). Trimming left V 8 bases short and J 8 bases short, with 15 bases between. The CDR3 is 12 amino acids. Germline CDR1 reads GTSNPN; CDR2 reads SVGIG (reference sequence). CDR3 region: CASGTRREKLFF. CDR3 in DNA: TGTGCCAGCGGGACCAGACGGGAAAAACTGTTTTTT.

This clone was counted only a few times. V usage is TRBV7-9 and J usage is TRBJ1-2, with D tentatively TRBD1 (5 bases). This CDR3 contains 16 residues. Germline CDR1 SEHNR, CDR2 FQNEAQ (reference sequence). The V gene lost 5 bases and the J gene lost 4 bases, with 20 bases spanning the gap. In nucleotides, the CDR3 is TGTGCCAGCAGCCGCCAGGAGTGGGGGAATAGCTATGGCTACACCTTC. Translating gives CASSRQEWGNSYGYTF.

CDR3 in amino acids: CAISRGGQNSGNTIYF. The CDR3 DNA sequence: TGTGCCATCAGTAGGGGGGGACAGAACTCTGGAAACACCATATATTTT. The chain employs TRBV10-3 and TRBJ1-3, with 7 bases lining up with TRBD1. CDR1 ENHRY and CDR2 SYGVKD come from the germline V gene. The CDR3 runs to 16 residues. V gave up 5 bases and J gave up 0 bases; unmatched junction bases: 7.